The clone carrying this T cell receptor beta chain was observed once. The entry originates in a study of blood T cell repertoires in COVID-19. Some clones are missing from TCRdb's copy, which holds only in-frame ones; the method was immunoSEQ multiplex PCR. Of about 250,000 clones in the sample, about 82% were seen once. This CDR3 is built from 13 residues. With 6 bases removed from V and 4 bases from J, the gap between germline ends came to 12 bases. The chain uses TRBV12-3 or TRBV12-4 and TRBJ2-5; D unresolved. The sequenced sample consisted of PBMCs or T cells enriched from blood (not recorded which). The source is a woman aged 45-65 years with acute COVID-19. The chain's CDR3 is CASSSTSGETQYF. The DNA for the CDR3 is TGTGCCAGCAGCTCGACAAGTGGAGAGACCCAGTACTTC.